Below, 27 T cell receptor beta chains from the same sample are listed, as sequenced in a study of early T cells in non-severe SARS-CoV-2 infection. TCRdb reprocessed the 5' RACE reads with MiXCR, giving one entry per CDR3 protein. This sample carries over 55,000 distinct CDR3 sequences, roughly an eighth of them seen once, and the ten largest clones take approximately 2.8%. Sample: whole blood. These receptors all come from an adult who was a healthcare worker with PCR-confirmed SARS-CoV-2 infection or an uninfected control (not recorded which).

This clonotype was recorded many times. The chain combines TRBV28 with TRBJ1-2; 7 bases agree with TRBD1. Germline trimming cut 4 bases from V and 5 bases from J; bases unmatched to any gene: 10. Germline V gene lookup returns CDR1 MDHEN and CDR2 SYDVKM. There are 15 residues in the CDR3. This CDR3 reads CASSSGTAWGYGYTF. In DNA, the CDR3 is TGTGCCAGCAGTTCCGGGACAGCCTGGGGGTATGGCTACACCTTC.

This clonotype was recorded at least ten times. V gene TRBV11-3 combines with J gene TRBJ2-7, with D maybe TRBD1 (6 bases). The CDR3 totals 13 residues. Looked up from germline, CDR1 is SGHNT and CDR2 is YENEEA. V was clipped by 5 bases and J by 9 bases, with 17 bases between them. As DNA, the CDR3 is TGTGCCAGCAGCCTCCGACAGGCCTACTTGCAGTACTTC. It specifies CASSLRQAYLQYF.

In its sample, this clonotype was seen many times. V is TRBV28 and J is TRBJ2-3; 8 bases align to TRBD2. With V trimmed by 8 bases and J by 7 bases, 11 bases remained unmatched. Germline lookup yields CDR1 MDHEN and CDR2 SYDVKM. This CDR3 comprises 14 residues. Written as DNA, the CDR3 is TGTGCCAGCGAAAAGGCGGGGGGAGGAAATACGCAGTATTTT. This codes for CASEKAGGGNTQYF.

This clonotype occurred many times. J is TRBJ2-3 and V is TRBV4-2; unclear D gene. The CDR3 has 15 residues. Per germline, CDR1 LGHNA and CDR2 YNFKEQ. V dropped 4 bases and J dropped 2 bases, with 13 bases sitting between them. CDR3 sequence reads: CASSPQRLNTDTQYF. CDR3 nucleotide sequence: TGTGCCAGCAGCCCCCAGCGACTTAACACAGATACGCAGTATTTT.

In this sample, this clonotype turned up many times. A junction end diverges from the germline sequence, so it may reflect a read error. The rearrangement joins TRBV12-3 or TRBV12-4 to TRBJ2-1; 10 bases line up with TRBD2. The CDR3 runs 15 residues. The CDR3 DNA follows: TGTGCCAGCAGTCTAGCGGGGGTACCCTACAATGAGCAGTTCTTC. Its protein is CASSLAGVPYNEQFF.

A few counts support this clonotype. This chain joins TRBV5-4 and TRBJ2-4, with TRBD1 as a possible D gene (6 bases). The germline V and J ends were trimmed by 0 bases and 0 bases, with 10 bases remaining between them. The CDR3 length is 16 residues. Germline loops: CDR1 SGHNT, CDR2 YYREEE (reference sequence). The CDR3 DNA follows: TGTGCCAGCAGCTTGGCAGGGGATTTAGCCAAAAACATTCAGTACTTC. This translates into CASSLAGDLAKNIQYF.

Ten or more counts support this clonotype. V usage is TRBV29-1 and J usage is TRBJ2-2; no clear D gene. Trimming pared 5 bases from V and 1 base from J, leaving 8 bases between. CDR3 length: 13 amino acids. Germline CDR1 and CDR2: SQVTM and ANQGSEA. DNA for the CDR3: TGCAGCGTTTTAGGGAAGAACACCGGGGAGCTGTTTTTT. Residues: CSVLGKNTGELFF.

V is TRBV5-1 and J is TRBJ1-5, with D perhaps matching TRBD1 (5 bases). V lost 0 bases, J lost 11 bases, and 21 bases lay in between. CDR3 length: 16 amino acids. CDR1 is SGHRS, CDR2 YFSETQ, per germline. The CDR3 nucleotides are TGCGCCAGCAGCTTGGCCCCCCGTGACGTCGGGGCAGCCCAGCATTTT. Translated: CASSLAPRDVGAAQHF.

V is TRBV29-1 and J is TRBJ2-7; tentatively, D is TRBD2 (5 bases). V was cut by 7 bases and J by 0 bases, with 10 bases left in between. From germline, CDR1 is SQVTM and CDR2 ANQGSEA. The CDR3 has 12 residues. CDR3 coding DNA: TGCAGCGGGCTGGGGAGCTCCTACGAGCAGTACTTC. Its translation is CSGLGSSYEQYF.

This clonotype was recorded once. A much larger clone differs by one base, so this may be a read error. V gene TRBV6-5 combines with J gene TRBJ1-2; tentative D call: TRBD1 (5 bases). This CDR3 is built from 12 residues. Germline V lookup: CDR1 MNHEY, CDR2 SVGAGI. V lost 5 bases and J lost 7, with 11 bases in between. CDR3 region: CASSPLGAGYTF. CDR3 nucleotide sequence: TGTGCCAGCAGTCCCCTAGGGGCTGGCTACACCTTC.

This clonotype was found many times. This chain connects TRBV5-1 to TRBJ2-7; 9 positions agree with TRBD1. V shed 5 bases and J 2 bases; nucleotides not matched to a gene: 5. The CDR3 loop spans 14 amino acids. CDR1 is SGHRS and CDR2 is YFSETQ in the germline V gene. The CDR3: CASSPGTGTYEQYF. CDR3 sequence (DNA): TGCGCCAGCAGTCCCGGGACAGGGACCTACGAGCAGTACTTC.

This clonotype appeared a single time. This sequence may be a read error, since a much larger clone differs from it by one base. V and J are TRBV7-2 and TRBJ1-5; unclear D gene. The CDR3 contains 15 residues. V was clipped by 5 bases and J by 3 bases, with 14 bases between them. Germline V gene data show CDR1 as SGHTA and CDR2 as FQGNSA. CDR3 loop: CASSLVRTVNQPQHF. The CDR3 nucleotides are TGTGCCAGCAGCCTCGTTCGGACGGTCAATCAGCCCCAGCATTTT.

This clonotype was detected ten times or more. The chain uses TRBV29-1 and TRBJ2-3, with 8 bases matching TRBD2. Germline V gene lookup returns CDR1 SQVTM and CDR2 ANQGSEA. V shed 3 bases and J 6 bases; nucleotides not matched to a gene: 8. The CDR3 is 14 residues long. DNA for the CDR3: TGCAGCGTTGATAGCGGGGCGCACAAGGATACGCAGTATTTT. Translation: CSVDSGAHKDTQYF.

This clonotype was seen ten or more times. The chain carries TRBV12-5 and TRBJ2-2; D not resolved. Per germline, CDR1 LGHNT and CDR2 FRNRAP. Trimming took off 3 bases at V and 2 bases at J, with 7 bases between the two ends. CDR3 length: 14 residues. The CDR3 DNA is TGTGCTAGTGGTTTTGGGGATAACACCGGGGAGCTGTTTTTT. Its protein is CASGFGDNTGELFF.

This clonotype has a count of ten or more. The chain has TRBV24-1 and TRBJ1-2, with 7 bases matching TRBD1. Germline trimming cut 4 bases from V and 6 bases from J; bases unmatched to any gene: 10. CDR3 length equals 15 residues. Germline assignment: CDR1 KGHDR and CDR2 SFDVKD. The CDR3 is CATSERQGSANGYTF. CDR3 in DNA: TGTGCCACCAGTGAGAGACAGGGATCAGCGAATGGCTACACCTTC.

A remark on this clonotype: At one of its ends the junction is not consistent with the germline gene, which may arise from a read error. The chain carries TRBV12-3 or TRBV12-4 and TRBJ2-7; 7 bases are a match to TRBD2. This CDR3 is built from 13 residues. The CDR3 bases are TGTGCCAGCAGTTTAGTCCTAGCGGCAGGCACGGACTTC. This encodes CASSLVLAAGTDF.

This clonotype was recorded a few times. This chain uses TRBV19 with TRBJ2-3, with D uncertain. Germline loops: CDR1 LNHDA, CDR2 SQIVND (reference sequence). This CDR3 contains 15 residues. Trimming took off 6 bases at V and 2 bases at J, with 15 bases between the two ends. CDR3 nucleotides: TGTGCCAGTAGATCGGCCCATATTAACACAGATACGCAGTATTTT. Residues: CASRSAHINTDTQYF.

This clonotype has a handful of counts. The gene calls are TRBV6-1 and TRBJ2-1; 10 bases align to TRBD1. CDR1 MNHNS and CDR2 SASEGT come from the germline V gene. V shed 4 bases and J 7 bases; nucleotides not matched to a gene: 1. CDR3 length: 13 residues. The CDR3 DNA follows: TGTGCCAGCAGTGGGACAGGGGGGAATGAGCAGTTCTTC. Translation gives CASSGTGGNEQFF.

This clonotype was counted ten times or more. The V gene is TRBV6-5, the J gene TRBJ2-2; a weak D match, TRBD1 (6 bases). Trimming stripped 5 bases from V and 9 bases from J, with 13 bases between. Germline CDR1 is MNHEY and CDR2 is SVGAGI. CDR3 length equals 13 residues. CDR3 residues: CASSRDIPRELFF. As DNA, the CDR3 is TGTGCCAGCAGTCGGGACATCCCCCGGGAGCTGTTTTTT.

This clonotype was recorded at least ten times. The CDR3 DNA reads TGTGCCAGCAGCGCACAGGGAACTGAAGCTTTCTTT. This sequence encodes CASSAQGTEAFF. The chain employs TRBV7-9 and TRBJ1-1, with D perhaps TRBD1 (6 bases). Germline CDR1 SEHNR, CDR2 FQNEAQ (reference sequence). CDR3 length: 12 amino acids. Trimming removed 5 bases from V and 5 bases from J, with 9 bases in between.

This clonotype was counted at least ten times. The genes are TRBV7-2 and TRBJ2-1; 10 bases are shared with TRBD2. V shed 5 bases and J 5 bases; nucleotides not matched to a gene: 6. Germline-derived CDR1 and CDR2 are SGHTA and FQGNSA. This CDR3 is 15 amino acids long. The chain's CDR3 is CASSPRTSGHNEQFF. In DNA form, the CDR3 reads TGTGCCAGCAGCCCTCGGACTAGCGGACACAATGAGCAGTTCTTC.

The chain couples TRBV5-6 to TRBJ1-1; no definite D call. The CDR3 consists of 16 residues. Germline lookup yields CDR1 SGHDT and CDR2 YYEEEE. V lost 1 base, J lost 3 bases, and 16 bases lay in between. The CDR3 DNA is TGTGCCAGCAGCTTGACGAGTCGGCACAGACACACTGAAGCTTTCTTT. Translating it yields CASSLTSRHRHTEAFF.

The sample holds many counts of this clonotype. This chain links TRBV6-5 with TRBJ1-2; D is uncertain. The V gene lost 2 bases and the J gene lost 2 bases, with 6 bases spanning the gap. Germline CDR1 reads MNHEY; CDR2 reads SVGAGI. The CDR3 has 13 amino acids. The CDR3 nucleotides are TGTGCCAGCAGTTACATAGGGAACTATGGCTACACCTTC. This encodes CASSYIGNYGYTF.

This clonotype was recorded many times. This chain connects TRBV7-3 to TRBJ2-1; D not certain. V was clipped by 3 bases and J by 2 bases, with 5 bases between them. CDR3 length: 13 amino acids. Per germline, CDR1 SGHTA and CDR2 FQGTGA. The CDR3 DNA reads TGTGCCAGCAGCTTCGGAGCCTACAATGAGCAGTTCTTC. This sequence encodes CASSFGAYNEQFF. Combining the CDR3 with reference TRBV7-3 and TRBJ2-1 gives the whole variable domain GAGVSQTPSNKVTEKGKYVELRCDPISGHTALYWYRQSLGQGPEFLIYFQGTGAADDSGLPNDRFFAVRPEGSVSTLKIQRTERGDSAVYLCASSFGAYNEQFFGPGTRLTVL.

The genes are TRBV27 and TRBJ2-7, with 7 bases identical to TRBD1. Germline CDR1 is MNHEY and CDR2 is SMNVEV (reference sequence). J gave up 5 bases and V 4 bases, and 8 bases lay outside the gene matches. There are 14 residues in the CDR3. The CDR3 bases are TGTGCCAGCAGTTGGGCCGGACAGGCCCACGAGCAGTACTTC. Encoded protein: CASSWAGQAHEQYF.

The chain couples TRBV7-8 to TRBJ2-1; D is unclear. From germline, CDR1 is SGHVS and CDR2 FQNEAQ. CDR3 length equals 15 residues. V shed 1 base and J shed 2 bases, with 9 bases lying between them. The CDR3 spells CASSLDTVPYNEQFF. In DNA form, the CDR3 reads TGTGCCAGCAGCTTAGATACGGTTCCCTACAATGAGCAGTTCTTC.

This clonotype was seen repeatedly, ten times or more. The genes are TRBV7-6 and TRBJ2-3, with TRBD1 matching 7 bases. The CDR3 sequence is 18 residues long. V lost 1 base, J lost 2 bases, and 12 bases stayed unmatched. Per the germline V gene, CDR1 is SGHVS and CDR2 is FNYEAQ. The CDR3 DNA sequence: TGTGCCAGCAGCTTAGAGGGGTGGACAGGAAGTGTCACAGATACGCAGTATTTT. Amino acids: CASSLEGWTGSVTDTQYF.